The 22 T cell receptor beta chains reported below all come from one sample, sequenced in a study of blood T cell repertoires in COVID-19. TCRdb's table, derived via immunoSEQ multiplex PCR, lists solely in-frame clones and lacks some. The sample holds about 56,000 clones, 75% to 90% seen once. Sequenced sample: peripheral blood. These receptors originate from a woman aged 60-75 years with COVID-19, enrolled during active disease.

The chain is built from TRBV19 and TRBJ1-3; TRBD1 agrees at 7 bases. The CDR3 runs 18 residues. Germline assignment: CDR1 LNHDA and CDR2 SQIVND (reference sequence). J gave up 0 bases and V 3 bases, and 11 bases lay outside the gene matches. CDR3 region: CASSIFYLDRDSGNTIYF. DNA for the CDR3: TGTGCCAGTAGTATTTTCTACCTCGACAGGGACTCTGGAAACACCATATATTTT.

CDR3 nucleotide sequence: TGTGCCAGCACCCCTGAAGGGGGTTATGGCTACACCTTC. Amino acids: CASTPEGGYGYTF. This chain connects TRBV7-9 to TRBJ1-2; a weak D match, TRBD1 (6 bases). The CDR3 has 13 residues. Germline V lookup: CDR1 SEHNR, CDR2 FQNEAQ (reference sequence). Trimming shortened V by 7 bases and J by 5 bases, and 14 bases separated the two germline ends.

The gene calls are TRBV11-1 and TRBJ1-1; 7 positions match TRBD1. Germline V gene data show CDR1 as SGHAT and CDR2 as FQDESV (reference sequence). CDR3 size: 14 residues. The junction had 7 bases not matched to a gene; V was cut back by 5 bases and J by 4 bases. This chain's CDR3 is CASSQNRGFTEAFF. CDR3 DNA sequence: TGTGCCAGCAGCCAAAACAGGGGCTTCACTGAAGCTTTCTTT. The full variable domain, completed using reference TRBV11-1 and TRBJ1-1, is EAEVAQSPRYKITEKSQAVAFWCDPISGHATLYWYRQILGQGPELLVQFQDESVVDDSQLPKDRFSAERLKGVDSTLKIQPAELGDSAMYLCASSQNRGFTEAFFGQGTRLTVV.

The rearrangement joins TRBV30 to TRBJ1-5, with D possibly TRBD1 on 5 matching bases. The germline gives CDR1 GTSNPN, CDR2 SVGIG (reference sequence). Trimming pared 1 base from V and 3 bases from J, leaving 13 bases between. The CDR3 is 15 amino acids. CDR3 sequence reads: CAWSGAGSHNQPQHF. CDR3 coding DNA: TGTGCCTGGAGTGGGGCAGGGTCTCACAATCAGCCCCAGCATTTT.

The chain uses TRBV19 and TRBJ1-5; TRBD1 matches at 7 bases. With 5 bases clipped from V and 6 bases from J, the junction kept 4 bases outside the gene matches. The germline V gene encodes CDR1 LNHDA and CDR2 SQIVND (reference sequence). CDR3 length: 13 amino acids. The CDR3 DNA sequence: TGTGCCAGTAGTGGGACAGCAGGTCAGCCCCAGCATTTT. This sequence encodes CASSGTAGQPQHF.

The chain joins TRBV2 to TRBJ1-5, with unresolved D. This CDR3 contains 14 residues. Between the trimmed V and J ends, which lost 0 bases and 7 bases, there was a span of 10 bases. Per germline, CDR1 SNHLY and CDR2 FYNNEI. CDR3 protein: CASSEALDKQPQHF. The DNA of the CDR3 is TGTGCCAGCAGTGAAGCGCTTGACAAACAGCCCCAGCATTTT.

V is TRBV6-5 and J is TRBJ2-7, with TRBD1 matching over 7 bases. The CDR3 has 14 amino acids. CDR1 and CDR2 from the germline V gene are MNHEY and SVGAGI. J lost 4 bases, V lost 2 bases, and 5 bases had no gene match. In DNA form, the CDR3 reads TGTGCCAGCAGTTACCGGGACAGAGATTACGAGCAGTACTTC. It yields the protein CASSYRDRDYEQYF.

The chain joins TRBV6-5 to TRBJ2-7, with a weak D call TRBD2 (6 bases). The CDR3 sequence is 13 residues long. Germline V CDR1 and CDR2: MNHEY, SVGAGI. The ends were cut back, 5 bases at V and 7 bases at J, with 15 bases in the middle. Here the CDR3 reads CASSRRRDGEQYF. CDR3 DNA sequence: TGTGCCAGCAGTCGCCGGAGGGACGGGGAGCAGTACTTC.

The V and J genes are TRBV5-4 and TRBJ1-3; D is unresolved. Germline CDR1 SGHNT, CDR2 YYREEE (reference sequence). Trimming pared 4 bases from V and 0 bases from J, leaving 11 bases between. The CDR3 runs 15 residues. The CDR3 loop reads CASSPGGGSGNTIYF. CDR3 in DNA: TGTGCCAGCAGCCCGGGAGGAGGCTCTGGAAACACCATATATTTT.

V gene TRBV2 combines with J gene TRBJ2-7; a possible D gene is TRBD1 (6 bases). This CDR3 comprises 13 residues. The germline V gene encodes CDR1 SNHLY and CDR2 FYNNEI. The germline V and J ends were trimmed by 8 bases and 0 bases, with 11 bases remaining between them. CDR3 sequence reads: CASGRTVSYEQYF. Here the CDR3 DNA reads TGTGCCAGCGGCCGGACAGTCTCCTACGAGCAGTACTTC.

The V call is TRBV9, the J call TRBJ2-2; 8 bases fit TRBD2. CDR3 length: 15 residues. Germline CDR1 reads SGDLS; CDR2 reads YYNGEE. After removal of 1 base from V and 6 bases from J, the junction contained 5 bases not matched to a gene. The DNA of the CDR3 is TGTGCCAGCAGCGTATACAGCGGGAGCTCCGGGGAGCTGTTTTTT. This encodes CASSVYSGSSGELFF.

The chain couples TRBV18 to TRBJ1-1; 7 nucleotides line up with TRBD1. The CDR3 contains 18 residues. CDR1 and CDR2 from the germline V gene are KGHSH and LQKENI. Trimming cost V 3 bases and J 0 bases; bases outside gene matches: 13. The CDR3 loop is CASSPSMRTGTLNTEAFF. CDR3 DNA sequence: TGTGCCAGCTCACCGTCTATGCGGACAGGAACCCTGAACACTGAAGCTTTCTTT.

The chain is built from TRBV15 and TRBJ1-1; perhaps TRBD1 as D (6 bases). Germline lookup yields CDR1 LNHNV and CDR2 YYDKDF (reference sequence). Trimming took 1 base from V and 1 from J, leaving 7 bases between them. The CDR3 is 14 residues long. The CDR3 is CATSRGQANTEAFF. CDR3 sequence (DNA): TGTGCCACCAGCAGAGGACAGGCGAACACTGAAGCTTTCTTT.

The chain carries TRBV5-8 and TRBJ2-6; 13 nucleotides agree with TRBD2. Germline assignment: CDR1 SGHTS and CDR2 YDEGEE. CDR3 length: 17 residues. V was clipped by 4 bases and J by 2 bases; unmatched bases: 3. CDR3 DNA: TGTGCCAGCAGCGGAGGGACTAGCGGGGCTGGGGCCAACGTCCTGACTTTC. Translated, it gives CASSGGTSGAGANVLTF. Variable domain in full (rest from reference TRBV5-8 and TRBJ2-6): EAGVTQSPTHLIKTRGQQATLRCSPISGHTSVYWYQQALGLGLQFLLWYDEGEERNRGNFPPRFSGRQFPNYSSELNVNALELEDSALYLCASSGGTSGAGANVLTFGAGSRLTVL.

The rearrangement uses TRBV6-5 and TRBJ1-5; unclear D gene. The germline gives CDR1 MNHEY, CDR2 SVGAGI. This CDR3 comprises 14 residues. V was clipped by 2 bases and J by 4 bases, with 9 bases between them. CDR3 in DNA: TGTGCCAGCAGTTACGGGCAGGCTAATCAGCCCCAGCATTTT. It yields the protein CASSYGQANQPQHF.

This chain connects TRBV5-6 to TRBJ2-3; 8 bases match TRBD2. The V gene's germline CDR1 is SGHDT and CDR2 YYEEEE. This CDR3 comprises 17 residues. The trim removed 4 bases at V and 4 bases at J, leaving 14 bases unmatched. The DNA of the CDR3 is TGTGCCAGCAGCGCCGCTTTGGTAGCGGGGTTTTCAGATACGCAGTATTTT. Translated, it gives CASSAALVAGFSDTQYF.

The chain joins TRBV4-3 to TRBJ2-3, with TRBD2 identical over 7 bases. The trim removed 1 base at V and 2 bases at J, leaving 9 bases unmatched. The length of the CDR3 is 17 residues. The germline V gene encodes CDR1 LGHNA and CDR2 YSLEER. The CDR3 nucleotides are TGCGCCAGCAGCCAAGTTAGGTTTCTAGCGGACACAGATACGCAGTATTTT. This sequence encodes CASSQVRFLADTDTQYF.

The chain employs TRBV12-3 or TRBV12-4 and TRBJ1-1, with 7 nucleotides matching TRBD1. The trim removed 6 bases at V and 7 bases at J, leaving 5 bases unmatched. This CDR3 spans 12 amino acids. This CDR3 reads CASRRDSREAFF. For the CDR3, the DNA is TGTGCCAGCAGGCGGGACAGTCGTGAAGCTTTCTTT.

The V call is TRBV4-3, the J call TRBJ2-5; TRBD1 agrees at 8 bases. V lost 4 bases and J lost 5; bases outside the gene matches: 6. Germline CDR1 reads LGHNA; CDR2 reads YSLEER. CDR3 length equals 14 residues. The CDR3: CASSRRGQAETQYF. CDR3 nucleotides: TGCGCCAGCAGCCGCCGGGGACAGGCGGAGACCCAGTACTTC.

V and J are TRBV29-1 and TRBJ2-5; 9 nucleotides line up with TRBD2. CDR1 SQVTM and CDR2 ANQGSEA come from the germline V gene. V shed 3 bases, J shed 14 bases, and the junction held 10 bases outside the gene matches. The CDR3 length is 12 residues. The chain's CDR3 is CSVDLGLADSYF. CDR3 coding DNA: TGCAGCGTTGATCTGGGACTAGCCGACTCCTACTTC.

CDR3 sequence reads: CATSRVWRYSGANVLTF. For the CDR3, the DNA is TGTGCCACCAGCAGAGTTTGGAGGTACTCTGGGGCCAACGTCCTGACTTTC. The gene calls are TRBV15 and TRBJ2-6; a weak D match, TRBD2 (5 bases). The CDR3 sequence is 17 residues long. With 1 base removed from V and 0 bases from J, the gap between germline ends came to 10 bases. CDR1 LNHNV and CDR2 YYDKDF come from the germline V gene (reference sequence).

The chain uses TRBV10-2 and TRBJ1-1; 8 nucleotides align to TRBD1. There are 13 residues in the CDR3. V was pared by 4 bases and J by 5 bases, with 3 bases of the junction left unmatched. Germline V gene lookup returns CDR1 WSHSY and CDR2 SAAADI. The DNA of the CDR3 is TGCGCCAGCAGTGGTCAGGGGGCGACTGAAGCTTTCTTT. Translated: CASSGQGATEAFF.